Listed below are T cell receptor beta chains from one sample, sequenced in a study of cytomegalovirus exposure and HLA in healthy donors. Clones were sequenced by immunoSEQ multiplex PCR, and TCRdb holds only the in-frame ones, with some missing. Of about 210,000 clones listed, 82% were seen once; the top ten hold around 6%. The sample consisted of PBMCs. The source of these receptors is a man aged 35 to 55 in good health and CMV-seropositive. The CDR3 runs from the conserved cysteine through the conserved F or W. Fields, in order: CDR3 protein, CDR3 DNA, J gene, clone size, V gene, D gene. The D gene is left open where the match is weak. Clone size is not always given. Where it is, it says once, few, many or a class for expanded clones.

cdr3_aa: CASSPLAGGHNEQFF; cdr3_nt: TGTGCCAGCAGTCCACTAGCGGGAGGCCACAATGAGCAGTTCTTC; j_call: TRBJ2-1; clone_size: few; v_call: TRBV6-5; d_call: TRBD2
cdr3_aa: CASSRGGRRETQYF; cdr3_nt: TGTGCCTCGTCGCGGGGCGGGAGGAGAGAGACCCAGTACTTC; j_call: TRBJ2-5; clone_size: NA; v_call: TRBV6-5; d_call: TRBD2
cdr3_aa: CATRTGTNEKLFF; cdr3_nt: TGTGCCACTCGAACGGGGACTAATGAAAAACTGTTTTTT; j_call: TRBJ1-4; clone_size: NA; v_call: TRBV19; d_call: NA
cdr3_aa: CAISRLAGEANEQFF; cdr3_nt: TGTGCCATCAGCCGACTAGCGGGAGAGGCCAATGAGCAGTTCTTC; j_call: TRBJ2-1; clone_size: NA; v_call: TRBV10-3; d_call: TRBD2
cdr3_aa: CASSLEWLAVETQYF; cdr3_nt: TGTGCCAGCAGCTTGGAGTGGCTAGCTGTGGAGACCCAGTACTTC; j_call: TRBJ2-5; clone_size: NA; v_call: TRBV5-5; d_call: NA
cdr3_aa: CASSLYQGKYF; cdr3_nt: TGTGCCAGCAGTTTATATCAGGGCAAGTACTTC; j_call: TRBJ2-7; clone_size: NA; v_call: TRBV28; d_call: NA
cdr3_aa: CAISEPGAPLYGYTF; cdr3_nt: TGTGCCATCAGTGAACCAGGGGCCCCCCTCTATGGCTACACCTTC; j_call: TRBJ1-2; clone_size: NA; v_call: TRBV10-3; d_call: NA
cdr3_aa: CASSLPLVGLGDTQYF; cdr3_nt: TGTGCCAGCAGCCTTCCTCTAGTGGGTCTGGGAGATACGCAGTATTTT; j_call: TRBJ2-3; clone_size: NA; v_call: TRBV28; d_call: NA
cdr3_aa: CASRGRTGSALETQYF; cdr3_nt: TGTGCCAGCAGAGGCAGGACAGGGAGTGCCCTAGAGACCCAGTACTTC; j_call: TRBJ2-5; clone_size: once; v_call: TRBV11-3; d_call: TRBD1
cdr3_aa: CASTLLPWDTQYF; cdr3_nt: TGTGCCAGCACCCTACTACCTTGGGATACGCAGTATTTT; j_call: TRBJ2-3; clone_size: NA; v_call: TRBV2; d_call: NA
cdr3_aa: CASSAQGDTQYF; cdr3_nt: TGCGCCAGTTCAGCACAGGGAGATACGCAGTATTTT; j_call: TRBJ2-3; clone_size: NA; v_call: TRBV4-1; d_call: NA
cdr3_aa: CASSTGTGDSDEQFF; cdr3_nt: TGCGCCAGCAGCACCGGAACCGGGGACAGTGATGAGCAGTTCTTC; j_call: TRBJ2-1; clone_size: NA; v_call: TRBV5-1; d_call: TRBD1
cdr3_aa: CSVWTGNYEQYF; cdr3_nt: TGCAGCGTCTGGACAGGGAACTACGAGCAGTACTTC; j_call: TRBJ2-7; clone_size: NA; v_call: TRBV29-1; d_call: TRBD1